These 14 T cell receptor beta chains came from one sample sequenced in a study of shared clonotypes between healthy human individuals. The protocol was immunoSEQ multiplex PCR, while the TCRdb copy is restricted to in-frame clones and leaves out a portion. The table has some 1.5 million clones, 95% to 99% seen once. Specimen: naive CD4+ T cells sorted from blood. Subset: CD45RA+ positively selected. These receptors were collected from a man aged 25 to 40 in good health.

The rearrangement links TRBV27 to TRBJ2-5, with D perhaps being TRBD1 or TRBD2 (5 bases each). From germline, CDR1 is MNHEY and CDR2 SMNVEV (reference sequence). Trimming removed 10 bases at V and 4 bases at J, with 10 bases between. The CDR3 loop spans 11 amino acids. This CDR3 reads CATWGRETQYF. The CDR3 region has the DNA TGTGCCACCTGGGGGAGAGAGACCCAGTACTTC.

This clone was seen just once. This chain uses TRBV11-2 with TRBJ2-7; 7 positions agree with TRBD1. With 5 bases clipped from V and 0 bases from J, the junction kept 13 bases outside the gene matches. Germline CDR1 SGHAT, CDR2 FQNNGV. The CDR3 has 17 amino acids. CDR3 nucleotides: TGTGCCAGCAGCAAACCGTCCGGACAGGAGAGCTCCTACGAGCAGTACTTC. This translates into CASSKPSGQESSYEQYF.

The chain employs TRBV19 and TRBJ2-7, with a tentative D call TRBD2 (6 bases). The V gene's germline CDR1 is LNHDA and CDR2 SQIVND (reference sequence). V lost 3 bases and J lost 4, with 16 bases in between. The CDR3 consists of 15 residues. CDR3 DNA sequence: TGTGCCAGTAGTATCTATCCCGGACTATTATACGAGCAGTACTTC. This encodes CASSIYPGLLYEQYF.

This rearrangement joins TRBV6-5 to TRBJ1-2, with D tentatively TRBD1 (5 bases). The length of the CDR3 is 13 residues. The germline CDR1 and CDR2 sequences are MNHEY and SVGAGI. V lost 4 bases to trimming and J lost 4 bases, with 10 bases between them. The CDR3 nucleotides read TGTGCCAGCAGTTTAAACGGGGGCTATGGCTACACCTTC. Protein product: CASSLNGGYGYTF.

The chain links TRBV7-2 to TRBJ1-2; D not resolved. This CDR3 spans 13 amino acids. Trimming left V 5 bases short and J 4 bases short, with 11 bases between. The germline V gene has CDR1 SGHTA and CDR2 FQGNSA. The CDR3 spells CASSPRTSYGYTF. The DNA of the CDR3 is TGTGCCAGCAGCCCTCGCACCTCCTATGGCTACACCTTC.

The V and J genes are TRBV10-3 and TRBJ2-7, with 14 bases aligning to TRBD2. V dropped 6 bases and J dropped 7; count of bases not matched to a gene: 8. CDR1 is ENHRY, CDR2 SYGVKD, per germline. The CDR3 sequence is 15 residues long. DNA of the CDR3: TGTGCCATCAGCGAGGGGACTAGCGGGAGTCGGGAGCAGTACTTC. Its translation is CAISEGTSGSREQYF.

In regard to this clone: This CDR3 is also generated by other DNA sequences in the sample. CDR3: CASSRGQGEAFF. DNA of the CDR3: TGTGCCAGCTCACGCGGACAGGGTGAAGCTTTCTTT. V and J are TRBV18 and TRBJ1-1; 8 bases are a match to TRBD1. V dropped 4 bases and J dropped 7; count of bases not matched to a gene: 2. The CDR3 contains 12 residues. Germline V CDR1 and CDR2: KGHSH, LQKENI. Full variable domain (outside the CDR3, taken from reference TRBV18 and TRBJ1-1): NAGVMQNPRHLVRRRGQEARLRCSPMKGHSHVYWYRQLPEEGLKFMVYLQKENIIDESGMPKERFSAEFPKEGPSILRIQQVVRGDSAAYFCASSRGQGEAFFGQGTRLTVV.

V usage is TRBV7-3 and J usage is TRBJ1-1, with D perhaps TRBD1 (6 bases). CDR1 and CDR2 from the germline V gene are SGHTA and FQGTGA. Trimming stripped 0 bases from V and 3 bases from J, with 8 bases between. The CDR3 covers 14 residues. CDR3 nucleotides: TGTGCCAGCAGCTTAACAGGGGGGGACACTGAAGCTTTCTTT. Protein: CASSLTGGDTEAFF.

This chain links TRBV30 with TRBJ2-3; 11 bases fit TRBD2. Germline loops: CDR1 GTSNPN, CDR2 SVGIG (reference sequence). CDR3 length: 17 residues. V lost 5 bases and J lost 6; bases outside the gene matches: 16. CDR3 coding DNA: TGTGCCTGGCGGGACAGATCTAGCGGGAGGAGGACGGATACGCAGTATTTT. It translates to CAWRDRSSGRRTDTQYF. The full variable domain, with the rest looked up from reference TRBV30 and TRBJ2-3, is SQTIHQWPATLVQPVGSPLSLECTVEGTSNPNLYWYRQAAGRGLQLLFYSVGIGQISSEVPQNLSASRPQDRQFILSSKKLLLSDSGFYLCAWRDRSSGRRTDTQYFGPGTRLTVL.

The CDR3 here is CASSGPGLVINEQFF. In DNA, the CDR3 is TGTGCCAGCAGTGGCCCGGGACTAGTTATTAATGAGCAGTTCTTC. The V gene is TRBV25-1, the J gene TRBJ2-1; TRBD2 matches 8 bases. The CDR3 totals 15 residues. The V gene's germline CDR1 is MGHDK and CDR2 SYGVNS. V shed 4 bases and J 7 bases; nucleotides not matched to a gene: 9.

This clone was observed a single time. This chain links TRBV14 with TRBJ2-6; 8 nucleotides agree with TRBD1. CDR1 and CDR2 (germline): SGHDN, FVKESK. The CDR3 spans 17 residues. V lost 4 bases, J lost 0 bases, and 5 bases stayed unmatched. The DNA for the CDR3 is TGTGCCAGCAGCCGGGACAGGAGAGGCTCTGGGGCCAACGTCCTGACTTTC. It translates to CASSRDRRGSGANVLTF.

This chain joins TRBV5-1 and TRBJ2-5; D might be TRBD2 (5 bases). V lost 0 bases and J lost 5, with 11 bases in between. Germline CDR1 and CDR2: SGHRS and YFSETQ. The CDR3 runs to 14 residues. The CDR3 region has the DNA TGCGCCAGCAGCTTGGGGGCGGGTGCGGAGACCCAGTACTTC. Protein sequence: CASSLGAGAETQYF.

The rearrangement uses TRBV29-1 and TRBJ2-5; D gene uncertain. Germline assignment: CDR1 SQVTM and CDR2 ANQGSEA. V gave up 7 bases and J gave up 5 bases, with 11 bases separating them. There are 11 residues in the CDR3. For the CDR3, the DNA is TGCAGCGGAAGACTCGGGGAGACCCAGTACTTC. Encoded protein: CSGRLGETQYF. Drawing the rest from reference TRBV29-1 and TRBJ2-5, the complete variable domain is SAVISQKPSRDICQRGTSLTIQCQVDSQVTMMFWYRQQPGQSLTLIATANQGSEATYESGFVIDKFPISRPNLTFSTLTVSNMSPEDSSIYLCSGRLGETQYFGPGTRLLVL.

The V gene is TRBV27, the J gene TRBJ2-1; 9 nucleotides align to TRBD2. The CDR3 covers 15 residues. The junction had 5 bases not matched to a gene; V was cut back by 3 bases and J by 5 bases. The V gene's germline CDR1 is MNHEY and CDR2 SMNVEV (reference sequence). This CDR3 is CASSFRLAANNEQFF. The DNA of the CDR3 is TGTGCCAGCAGTTTTAGACTAGCGGCCAACAATGAGCAGTTCTTC.